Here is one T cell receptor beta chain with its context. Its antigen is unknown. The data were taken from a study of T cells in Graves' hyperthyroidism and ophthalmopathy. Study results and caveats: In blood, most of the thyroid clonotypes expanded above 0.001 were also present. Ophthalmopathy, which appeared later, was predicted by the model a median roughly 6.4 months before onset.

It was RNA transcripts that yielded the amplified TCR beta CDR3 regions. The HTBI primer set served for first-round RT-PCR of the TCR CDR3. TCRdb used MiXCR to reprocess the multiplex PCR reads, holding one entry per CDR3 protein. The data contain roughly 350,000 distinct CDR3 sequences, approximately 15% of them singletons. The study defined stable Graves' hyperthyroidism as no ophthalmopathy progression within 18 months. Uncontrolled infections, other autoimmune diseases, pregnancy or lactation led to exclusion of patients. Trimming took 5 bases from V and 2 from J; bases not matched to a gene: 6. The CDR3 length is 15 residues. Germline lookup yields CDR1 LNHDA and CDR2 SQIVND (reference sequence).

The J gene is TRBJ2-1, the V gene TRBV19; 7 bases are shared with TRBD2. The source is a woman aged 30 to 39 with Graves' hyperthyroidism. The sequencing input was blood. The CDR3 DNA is TGTGCCAGTAGTCCAACCGCGGGGGCCTACAATGAGCAGTTCTTC. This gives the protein CASSPTAGAYNEQFF.